This record looks at one T cell receptor (beta chain) sequence and its context. This sample is drawn from a study of blood T cell repertoires in COVID-19. Assay used: immunoSEQ multiplex PCR; TCRdb lists only in-frame clones, some missing. The sample carries about 220,000 clones, less than 90% recorded once. The CDR3 loop spans 15 amino acids. Germline values: CDR1 MNHEY, CDR2 SVGAGI. The V and J ends lost 6 bases and 1 base respectively, with 14 bases between them. Sequenced material: peripheral blood. This receptor was identified in a man in his thirties or forties with active or convalescent COVID-19. This chain links TRBV6-5 with TRBJ2-3, with D possibly TRBD1 on 6 matching bases. CDR3 region: CASSPLGAGTDTQYF. CDR3 in DNA: TGTGCCAGCAGCCCATTGGGGGCGGGCACAGATACGCAGTATTTT.